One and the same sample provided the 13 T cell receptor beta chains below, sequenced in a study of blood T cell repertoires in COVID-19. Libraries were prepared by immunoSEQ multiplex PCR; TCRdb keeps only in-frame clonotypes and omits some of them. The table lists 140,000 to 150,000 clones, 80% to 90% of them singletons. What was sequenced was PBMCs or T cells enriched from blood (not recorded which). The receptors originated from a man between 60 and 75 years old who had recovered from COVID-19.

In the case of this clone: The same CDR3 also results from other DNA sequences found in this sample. The CDR3 DNA reads TGCGCCAGCAGCTTGCGGGGCTCCTATAATTCACCCCTCCACTTT. Translation: CASSLRGSYNSPLHF. The rearrangement uses TRBV5-1 and TRBJ1-6; D ambiguous. In germline, CDR1 is SGHRS, CDR2 YFSETQ. The CDR3 is 15 amino acids. Trimming left V 1 base short and J 0 bases short, with 5 bases between.

CDR3 bases: TGTGCCTCGACGAACAGGGGGAACACCGGGGAGCTGTTTTTT. It specifies CASTNRGNTGELFF. This rearrangement joins TRBV2 to TRBJ2-2, with 7 nucleotides matching TRBD1. This CDR3 spans 14 amino acids. With V trimmed by 11 bases and J by 1 base, 7 bases remained unmatched. CDR1 SNHLY and CDR2 FYNNEI come from the germline V gene.

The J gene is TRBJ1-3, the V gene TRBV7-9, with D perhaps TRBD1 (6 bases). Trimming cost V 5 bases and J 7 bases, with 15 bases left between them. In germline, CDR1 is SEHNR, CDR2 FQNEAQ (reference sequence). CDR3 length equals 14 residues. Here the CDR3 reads CASSPTGYGNTIYF. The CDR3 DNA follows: TGTGCCAGCAGCCCGACAGGTTATGGTAACACCATATATTTT.

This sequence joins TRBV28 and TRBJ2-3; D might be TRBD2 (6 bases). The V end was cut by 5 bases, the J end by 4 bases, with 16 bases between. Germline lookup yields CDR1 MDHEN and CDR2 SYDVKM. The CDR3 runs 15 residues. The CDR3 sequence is CASSNGAGLADTQYF. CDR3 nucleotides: TGTGCCAGCAGTAATGGCGCGGGGCTGGCAGATACGCAGTATTTT.

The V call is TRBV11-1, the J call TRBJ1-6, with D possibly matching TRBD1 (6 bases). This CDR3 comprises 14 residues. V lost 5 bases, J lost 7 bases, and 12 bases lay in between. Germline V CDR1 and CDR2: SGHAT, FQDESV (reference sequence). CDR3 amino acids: CASSQGTRNSPLHF. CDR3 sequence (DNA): TGTGCCAGCAGCCAGGGGACCCGAAATTCACCCCTCCACTTT.

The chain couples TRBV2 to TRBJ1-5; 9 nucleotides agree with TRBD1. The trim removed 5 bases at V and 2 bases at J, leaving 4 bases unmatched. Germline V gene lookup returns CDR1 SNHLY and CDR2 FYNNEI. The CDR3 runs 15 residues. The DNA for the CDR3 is TGTGCCAGCAGTCAGGACAGGGGACGCAATCAGCCCCAGCATTTT. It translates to CASSQDRGRNQPQHF.

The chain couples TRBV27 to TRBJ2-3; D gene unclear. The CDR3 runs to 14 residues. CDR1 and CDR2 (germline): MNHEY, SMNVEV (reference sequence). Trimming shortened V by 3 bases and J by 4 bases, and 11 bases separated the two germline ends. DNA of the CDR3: TGTGCCAGCAGTTTCTGGGCAGACGCAGATACGCAGTATTTT. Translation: CASSFWADADTQYF.

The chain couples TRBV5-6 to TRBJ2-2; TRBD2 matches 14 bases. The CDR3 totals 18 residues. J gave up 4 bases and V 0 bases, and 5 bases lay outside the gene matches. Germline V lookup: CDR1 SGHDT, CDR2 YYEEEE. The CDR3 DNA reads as TGTGCCAGCAGCTTGGTAGCGGGACTAGCGGGAGTCACCGGGGAGCTGTTTTTT. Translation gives CASSLVAGLAGVTGELFF.

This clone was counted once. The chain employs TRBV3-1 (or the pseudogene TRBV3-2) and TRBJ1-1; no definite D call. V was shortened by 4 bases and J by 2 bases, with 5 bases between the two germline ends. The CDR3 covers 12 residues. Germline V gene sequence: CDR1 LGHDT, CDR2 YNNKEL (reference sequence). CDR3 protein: CASSLANTEAFF. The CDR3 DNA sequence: TGTGCCAGCAGCCTAGCTAACACTGAAGCTTTCTTT.

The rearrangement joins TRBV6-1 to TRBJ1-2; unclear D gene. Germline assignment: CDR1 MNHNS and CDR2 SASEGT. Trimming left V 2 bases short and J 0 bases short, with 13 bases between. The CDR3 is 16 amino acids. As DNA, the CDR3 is TGTGCCAGCAGTGAATTTACGGGTCGACCTAACTATGGCTACACCTTC. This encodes CASSEFTGRPNYGYTF.

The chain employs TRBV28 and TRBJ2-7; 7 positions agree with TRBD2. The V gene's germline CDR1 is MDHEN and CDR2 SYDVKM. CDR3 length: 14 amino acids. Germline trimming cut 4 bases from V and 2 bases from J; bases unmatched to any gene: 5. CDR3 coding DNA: TGTGCCAGCAGTTCGGGAGGCCCCACCTACGAGCAGTACTTC. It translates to CASSSGGPTYEQYF.

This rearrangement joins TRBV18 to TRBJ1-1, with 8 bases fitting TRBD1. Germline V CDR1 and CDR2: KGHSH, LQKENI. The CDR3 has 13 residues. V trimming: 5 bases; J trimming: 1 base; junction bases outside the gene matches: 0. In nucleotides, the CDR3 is TGTGCCAGCTCAGGACAGGGGAACACTGAAGCTTTCTTT. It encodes CASSGQGNTEAFF.

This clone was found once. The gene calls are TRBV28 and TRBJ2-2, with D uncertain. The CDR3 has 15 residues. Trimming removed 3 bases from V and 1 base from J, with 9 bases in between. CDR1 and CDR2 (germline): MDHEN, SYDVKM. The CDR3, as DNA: TGTGCCAGCAGTTTCATCCGGAGGAACACCGGGGAGCTGTTTTTT. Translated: CASSFIRRNTGELFF.